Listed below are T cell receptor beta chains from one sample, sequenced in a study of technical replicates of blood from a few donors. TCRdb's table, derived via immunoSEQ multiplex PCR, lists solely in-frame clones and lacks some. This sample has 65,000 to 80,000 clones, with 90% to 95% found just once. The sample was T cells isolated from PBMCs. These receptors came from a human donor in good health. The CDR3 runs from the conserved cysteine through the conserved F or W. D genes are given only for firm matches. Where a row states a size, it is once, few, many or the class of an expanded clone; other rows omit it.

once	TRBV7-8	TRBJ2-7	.	CASSYPEGTYEQYF	TGTGCCAGCAGCTACCCGGAGGGGACCTACGAGCAGTACTTC
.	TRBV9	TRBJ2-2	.	CASSVVQNTGELFF	TGTGCCAGCAGCGTAGTACAGAACACCGGGGAGCTGTTTTTT
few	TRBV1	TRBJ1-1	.	CTSSQGGIHDTEAFF	TGCACCAGCAGCCAAGGAGGGATCCACGACACTGAAGCTTTCTTT
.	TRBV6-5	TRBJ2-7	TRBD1	CASSDAGGSYEQYF	TGTGCCAGCAGTGACGCAGGGGGTTCCTACGAGCAGTACTTC
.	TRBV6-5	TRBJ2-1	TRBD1	CASSNRGRDEQFF	TGTGCCAGCAGCAACAGGGGACGGGATGAGCAGTTCTTC
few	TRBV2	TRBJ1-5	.	CASSTPLRQLSNQPQHF	TGTGCCAGCAGTACGCCCCTCCGACAGCTTAGCAATCAGCCCCAGCATTTT
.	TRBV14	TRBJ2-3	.	CASSQLKGVATDTQYF	TGTGCCAGCAGCCAACTAAAGGGGGTGGCAACAGATACGCAGTATTTT
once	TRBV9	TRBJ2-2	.	CASSENLRTENTGELFF	TGTGCCAGCAGTGAGAACCTGAGGACAGAGAACACCGGGGAGCTGTTTTTT
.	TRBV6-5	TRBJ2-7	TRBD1	CASWDRTYEQYF	TGTGCCAGTTGGGACAGAACCTACGAGCAGTACTTC
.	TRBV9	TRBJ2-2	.	CASSAGLGWELFF	TGTGCCAGCAGCGCCGGACTGGGTTGGGAGCTGTTTTTT
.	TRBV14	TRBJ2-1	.	CASSPHVSEQFF	TGTGCCAGCAGTCCGCATGTCAGTGAGCAGTTCTTC
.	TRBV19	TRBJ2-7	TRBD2	CASRGLAGDEQYF	TGTGCCAGTAGAGGACTAGCGGGAGACGAGCAGTACTTC
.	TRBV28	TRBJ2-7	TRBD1	CASSPGQGHEQYF	TGTGCCAGCAGTCCTGGACAGGGCCACGAGCAGTACTTC
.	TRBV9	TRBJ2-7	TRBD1	CASSGAGTGLYEQYF	TGTGCCAGCAGCGGAGCCGGGACAGGATTATACGAGCAGTACTTC
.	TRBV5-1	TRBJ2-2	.	CASSLDGQPTGELFF	TGCGCCAGCAGCTTAGATGGACAGCCCACCGGGGAGCTGTTTTTT
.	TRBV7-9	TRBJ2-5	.	CASSFFRELETQYF	TGTGCCAGCAGCTTCTTCCGGGAATTGGAGACCCAGTACTTC
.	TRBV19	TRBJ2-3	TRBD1	CASSKGQLTDTQYF	TGTGCCAGTAGTAAGGGACAGCTTACAGATACGCAGTATTTT
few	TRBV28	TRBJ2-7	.	CASSLGTTYEQYF	TGTGCCAGCAGTTTAGGGACAACCTACGAGCAGTACTTC
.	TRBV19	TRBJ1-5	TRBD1	CASGLIFRDRGIQPQHF	TGTGCCAGTGGACTTATTTTCCGGGACAGGGGGATCCAGCCCCAGCATTTT
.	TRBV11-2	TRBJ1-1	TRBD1	CASSLDLVTGGTEAFF	TGTGCCAGCAGCTTAGATCTTGTCACAGGGGGCACTGAAGCTTTCTTT
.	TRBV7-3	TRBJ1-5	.	CASSQSNQPQHF	TGTGCCAGCAGCCAAAGCAATCAGCCCCAGCATTTT
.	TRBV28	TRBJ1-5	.	CASKAGDNQPQHF	TGTGCCAGCAAGGCGGGTGACAATCAGCCCCAGCATTTT
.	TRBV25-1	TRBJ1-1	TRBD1	CASSENYRGPNTEAFF	TGTGCCAGCAGTGAAAATTATAGGGGGCCGAACACTGAAGCTTTCTTT
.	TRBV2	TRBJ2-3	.	CARGDTPDTQYF	TGTGCCAGGGGGGACACCCCAGATACGCAGTATTTT
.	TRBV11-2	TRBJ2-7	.	CASSLSLRGEQYF	TGTGCCAGCAGCCTATCACTTAGGGGCGAGCAGTACTTC
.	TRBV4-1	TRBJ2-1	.	CASSRGSSYNEQFF	TGCGCCAGCAGTAGGGGGAGCTCCTACAATGAGCAGTTCTTC
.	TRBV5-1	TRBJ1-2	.	CASSLVEYNYGYTF	TGCGCCAGCAGCTTGGTAGAGTACAACTATGGCTACACCTTC
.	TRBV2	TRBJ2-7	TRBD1	CASRAGTGEHEQYF	TGTGCCAGCAGGGCCGGGACAGGGGAACACGAGCAGTACTTC
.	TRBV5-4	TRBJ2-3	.	CASSLAYGEWADTQYF	TGTGCCAGCAGCTTGGCCTACGGGGAATGGGCAGATACGCAGTATTTT
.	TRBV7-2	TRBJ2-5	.	CASSLDSPSEYF	TGTGCCAGCAGCTTAGATTCTCCGTCCGAGTACTTC
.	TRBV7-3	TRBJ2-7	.	CASSLGGATNEQYF	TGTGCCAGCAGCTTAGGGGGGGCGACCAACGAGCAGTACTTC
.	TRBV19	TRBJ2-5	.	CASSIGERIQETQYF	TGTGCCAGTAGTATAGGGGAGAGGATCCAAGAGACCCAGTACTTC
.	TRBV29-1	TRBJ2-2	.	CSVSATFLNTGELFF	TGCAGTGTAAGCGCCACTTTCTTGAACACCGGGGAGCTGTTTTTT
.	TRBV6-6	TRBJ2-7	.	CASRWDTSYEQYF	TGTGCCAGCAGGTGGGACACCTCCTACGAGCAGTACTTC
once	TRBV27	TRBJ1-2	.	CASSLSGQQANYGYTF	TGTGCCAGCAGTTTATCGGGACAACAAGCTAACTATGGCTACACCTTC
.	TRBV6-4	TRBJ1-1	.	CASRTPGRENTEAFF	TGTGCCAGCAGGACCCCAGGACGGGAGAACACTGAAGCTTTCTTT
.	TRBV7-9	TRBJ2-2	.	CASSLQVNTGELFF	TGTGCCAGCAGCTTACAGGTTAACACCGGGGAGCTGTTTTTT
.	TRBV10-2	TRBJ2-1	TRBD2	CASRSTSVGEQFF	TGCGCCAGCAGGTCGACTAGCGTGGGCGAGCAGTTCTTC
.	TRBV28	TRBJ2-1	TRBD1	CASSQTGSSYNEQFF	TGTGCCAGCAGTCAGACAGGGAGTTCCTACAATGAGCAGTTCTTC
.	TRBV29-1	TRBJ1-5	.	CSALLTGYNQPQHF	TGCAGCGCACTTCTCACAGGGTACAATCAGCCCCAGCATTTT
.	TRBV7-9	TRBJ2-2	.	CASSQGAGELFF	TGTGCCAGCAGCCAAGGGGCTGGGGAGCTGTTTTTT
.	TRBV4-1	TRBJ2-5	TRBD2	CASSLLLAGRSGETQYF	TGCGCCAGCAGCCTTCTACTAGCGGGGCGATCTGGGGAGACCCAGTACTTC